This T cell receptor beta chain was found in a study of T cell responses to AZD1222 COVID-19 vaccine. General study points: Researchers took repertoire samples only after the peak T cell response had come. Among AZD1222 vaccinees, only six were seropositive at baseline. Spike regions recognized by vaccine-associated CD4 TCRs spanned the protein, led by 160-218 and 743-854. Donors skewed white British and female; clonal diversity was possibly underestimated.

To note about this clone: What it binds is not known.

The protocol was immunoSEQ multiplex PCR, while the TCRdb copy is restricted to in-frame clones and leaves out a portion. This table holds some 96,000 clones, less than 85% found once. V shed 1 base and J 11 bases; nucleotides not matched to a gene: 8. CDR3 length equals 15 residues. Germline V gene lookup returns CDR1 SGHAT and CDR2 FQNNGV. Sequenced material: peripheral blood, taken 28 days after the second AZD1222 dose. The chain has TRBV11-2 and TRBJ1-6; 7 nucleotides match TRBD1. The TCR originated in an adult who received the AZD1222 COVID-19 vaccine. CDR3 bases: TGTGCCAGCAGCTTAGCAGGGGGAGTCGGGACACCCCTCCACTTT. Amino acid sequence: CASSLAGGVGTPLHF.